This T cell receptor beta chain was found in a study of blood T cell repertoires in COVID-19. After removal of 4 bases from V and 5 bases from J, the junction contained 8 bases not matched to a gene. The V gene's germline CDR1 is SGDLS and CDR2 YYNGEE. The CDR3 loop spans 16 amino acids. Assay: immunoSEQ multiplex PCR; the TCRdb copy retains only in-frame clones and omits some. The sample lists under 300,000 clones; 86% were seen once. Sample: peripheral blood. This receptor was obtained from a woman in her 30s with active or convalescent COVID-19. The genes are TRBV9 and TRBJ2-1, with 11 bases identical to TRBD2. Written as DNA, the CDR3 is TGTGCCAGCAGCCCCCTGGGGACTAGCGGTAACAATGAGCAGTTCTTC. Residues: CASSPLGTSGNNEQFF. The entire variable domain, with the rest obtained from reference TRBV9 and TRBJ2-1, is as follows: DSGVTQTPKHLITATGQRVTLRCSPRSGDLSVYWYQQSLDQGLQFLIQYYNGEERAKGNILERFSAQQFPDLHSELNLSSLELGDSALYFCASSPLGTSGNNEQFFGPGTRLTVL.